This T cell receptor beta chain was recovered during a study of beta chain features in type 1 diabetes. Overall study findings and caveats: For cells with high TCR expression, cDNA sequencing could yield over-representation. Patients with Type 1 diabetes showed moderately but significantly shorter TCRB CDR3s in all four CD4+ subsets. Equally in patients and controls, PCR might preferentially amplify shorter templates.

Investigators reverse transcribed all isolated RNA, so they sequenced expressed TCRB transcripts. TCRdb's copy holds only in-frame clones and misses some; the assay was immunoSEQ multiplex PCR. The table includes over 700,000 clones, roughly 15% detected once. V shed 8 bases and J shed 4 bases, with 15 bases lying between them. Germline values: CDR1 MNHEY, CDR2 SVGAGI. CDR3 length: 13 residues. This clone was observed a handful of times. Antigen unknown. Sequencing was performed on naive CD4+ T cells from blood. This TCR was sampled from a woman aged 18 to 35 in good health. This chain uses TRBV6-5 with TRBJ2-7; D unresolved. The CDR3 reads CASRAGAAYEQYF. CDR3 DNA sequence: TGTGCCAGCCGGGCCGGAGCAGCTTACGAGCAGTACTTC.